This TCR beta chain was obtained from a study of OX40 agonist ivuxolimab in advanced cancers. Describing the broader study: Ivuxolimab was a fully human IgG2 agonistic monoclonal antibody targeting the costimulatory receptor OX40 (CD134). Intravenous ivuxolimab was administered to patients every 2 weeks at six dose levels: 0.01, 0.1, 0.3, 1.5, 3 and 10 mg/kg. The purpose of peripheral TCRbeta sequencing was to test whether ivuxolimab changed TCR sequence diversity and led to clonal T-cell expansion. The paper reports the monotherapy dose-escalation portion (N of about 50 patients) of the phase I ivuxolimab trial. Prior anti-PD-1, anti-PD-L1 or anti-CTLA-4 therapy was permitted, and about two fifths of dose-escalation patients had received checkpoint inhibitors. Partial responses were achieved by three dose-escalation patients, of whom one had hepatocellular carcinoma and two had cutaneous melanoma. In the dose-escalation cohort, approximately 82% of patients were male, and the mean age was approximately 64 years, with a range of roughly 20 to 79. Of the approximately 50 patients in dose escalation, about 20 had hepatocellular carcinoma, approximately 15 had melanoma, 9 had renal cell carcinoma and 9 had head and neck cancer.

What the study reported, not specific to this receptor: On average, CD8+ T cells showed more expanded clones than CD4+ T cells after ivuxolimab. Which antigens the clonally expanded peripheral T cells were specific for was not determined. In the 0.1-3.0 mg/kg groups, partial responders had among the lowest normalized peripheral clonal expansion, particularly in CD8+ T cells. Low levels of normalized T-cell clonal expansion were also seen in some patients who did not respond. At doses of 0.1 to 3.0 mg/kg, clonal expansion of both CD4+ and CD8+ blood T cells was observed from baseline to week 6.

Looking up the germline V gene yields CDR1 KGHSH and CDR2 LQKENI. Its CDR3 holds 15 amino acids, cysteine through phenylalanine. The retained sequence is limited to the CDR3, 45 bases, with the frame set at the first base. V is reduced by 6 bases and J by 5 bases, leaving a spacing of 16 bases between them. Patients with autoimmune disease history or receiving systemic immunosuppression were excluded from the trial. Peripheral blood for TCR sequencing was collected from all dose cohorts at baseline, on cycle 4 day 1, and on cycle 7 day 1. The samples were taken from a phase I, first-in-human, multicenter, open-label dose-escalation trial of ivuxolimab. Adults with locally advanced or metastatic melanoma, renal cell, hepatocellular, or head and neck squamous cell carcinoma were enrolled in the trial. Before TCR sequencing, CD4+ T cells and CD8+ T cells from peripheral blood were sorted into separate populations.

Genomic DNA was isolated from the sorted cells so that the TCRbeta CDR3 region could be sequenced. The immunoSEQ Assay was used for sequencing of TCRbeta CDR3 regions. TCRdb mirrors the immuneACCESS table, restricted to in-frame sequences. Some clones are absent from its copies; in checked studies, under half trace to an unresolved V gene, and the reason for the others is unknown. The sample yields over 80,000 clones; about nine tenths were counted once. The top ten constitute around 5.5% of the sample. This clone was counted between two and nine times. Its cognate antigen has yet to be identified. No qualities accompany the bases; no much larger clone lies one base away.

Rearrangement joined TRBV18 to TRBJ1-4; a tentative D call is TRBD1 (6 bases match). The receptor was derived from an adult with an advanced solid tumor such as melanoma, head and neck, liver or kidney cancer. Specimen: CD4+ or CD8+ T cells sorted from blood, collected in a trial of the OX40 agonist ivuxolimab. DNA sequence: TGTGCCAGCTCGAACGGAGGGGGGAAAAATGAAAAACTGTTTTTT. Translated, it reads CASSNGGGKNEKLFF.